This T cell receptor (beta chain) was captured by sequencing in a study of blood T cell repertoires in COVID-19. This clone was detected only a few times. Original analysis: Researchers report that nucleated cell counts were estimated from reference gene primer amplification. Data came from immunoSEQ multiplex PCR; TCRdb stores just in-frame clones and leaves some out. V, J and clone size derive from that table, while D and trimming were established from the DNA sequence. Here the sample spans more than 45,000 clones, over 90% being singletons. Sequencing was performed on peripheral blood. The sequence came from a woman older than 75 with acute or convalescent COVID-19.

Written as DNA, the CDR3 is TGTGCCAGTAGTACCGGGACAGGGGGCCGGGCTTTCTTT. Its translation is CASSTGTGGRAFF. The chain recombines TRBV19 with TRBJ1-1, with 12 nucleotides matching TRBD1. The CDR3 runs 13 residues. V shed 4 bases and J 11 bases; nucleotides not matched to a gene: 5. CDR1 is LNHDA and CDR2 is SQIVND in the germline V gene (reference sequence).